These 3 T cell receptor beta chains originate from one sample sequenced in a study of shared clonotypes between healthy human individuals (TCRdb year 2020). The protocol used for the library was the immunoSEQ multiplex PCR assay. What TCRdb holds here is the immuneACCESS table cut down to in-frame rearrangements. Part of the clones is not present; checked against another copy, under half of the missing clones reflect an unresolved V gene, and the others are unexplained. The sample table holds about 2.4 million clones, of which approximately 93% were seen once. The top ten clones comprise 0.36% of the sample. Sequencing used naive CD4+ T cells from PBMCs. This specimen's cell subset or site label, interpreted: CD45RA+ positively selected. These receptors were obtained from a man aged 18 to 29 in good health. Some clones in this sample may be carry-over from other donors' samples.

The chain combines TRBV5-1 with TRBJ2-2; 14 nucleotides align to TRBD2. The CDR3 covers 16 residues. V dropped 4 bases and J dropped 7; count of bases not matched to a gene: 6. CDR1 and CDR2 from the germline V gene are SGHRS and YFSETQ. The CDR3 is CASSPGLAGAVGELFF. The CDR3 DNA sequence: TGCGCCAGCAGCCCGGGACTAGCGGGAGCCGTCGGGGAGCTGTTTTTT.

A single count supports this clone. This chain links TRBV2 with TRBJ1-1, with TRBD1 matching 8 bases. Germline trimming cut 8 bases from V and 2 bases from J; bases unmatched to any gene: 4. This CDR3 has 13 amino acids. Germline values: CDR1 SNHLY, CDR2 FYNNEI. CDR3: CASRTGPNTEAFF. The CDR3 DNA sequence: TGTGCCAGCCGGACAGGGCCCAACACTGAAGCTTTCTTT.

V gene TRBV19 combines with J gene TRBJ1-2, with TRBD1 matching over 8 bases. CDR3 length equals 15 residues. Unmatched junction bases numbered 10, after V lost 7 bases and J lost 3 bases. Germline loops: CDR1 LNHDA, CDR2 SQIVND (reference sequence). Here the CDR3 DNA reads TGTGCCAGTACCGACCAGGGACAGGATTACTATGGCTACACCTTC. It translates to CASTDQGQDYYGYTF. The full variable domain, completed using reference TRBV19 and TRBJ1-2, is DGGITQSPKYLFRKEGQNVTLSCEQNLNHDAMYWYRQDPGQGLRLIYYSQIVNDFQKGDIAEGYSVSREKKESFPLTVTSAQKNPTAFYLCASTDQGQDYYGYTFGSGTRLTVV.